These 6 T cell receptor beta chains were sequenced from one sample in a study of HIV-infected patients and healthy controls. TCRdb recomputed calls from the 5' RACE reads with MiXCR, one row per CDR3 protein. The sample lists about 67,000 distinct CDR3 sequences; about 15% were seen once. The specimen sequenced was CD4+ T cells from blood. Receptor source: a human donor in good health.

This clonotype has only a few counts. This sequence joins TRBV6-1 and TRBJ1-5, with D unresolved. The CDR3 has 15 amino acids. The V gene lost 0 bases and the J gene lost 3 bases, with 9 bases spanning the gap. The germline gives CDR1 MNHNS, CDR2 SASEGT. The CDR3 is CASSEAGQNNQPQHF. CDR3 nucleotides: TGTGCCAGCAGTGAAGCTGGGCAGAACAATCAGCCCCAGCATTTT.

This clonotype came up a few times. The chain employs TRBV10-3 and TRBJ1-6, with D perhaps matching TRBD1 (5 bases). This CDR3 spans 14 amino acids. Trimming pared 6 bases from V and 6 bases from J, leaving 12 bases between. Germline CDR1 is ENHRY and CDR2 is SYGVKD. In DNA, the CDR3 is TGTGCCATCAGAGGCAGGGAATCTAATTCACCCCTCCACTTT. Amino acids: CAIRGRESNSPLHF.

This clonotype was seen repeatedly, ten times or more. The chain recombines TRBV6-2 or TRBV6-3 with TRBJ2-1; D is uncertain. Germline CDR1 and CDR2: MNHEY and SVGEGT. CDR3 length equals 13 residues. Trimming removed 11 bases at V and 6 bases at J, with 17 bases between. The CDR3 reads CAVAVWSSNEQFF. DNA of the CDR3: TGTGCCGTGGCTGTGTGGAGCTCCAATGAGCAGTTCTTC.

This clonotype was counted ten times or more. The V call is TRBV7-9, the J call TRBJ1-6, with 7 bases aligning to TRBD1. The CDR3 sequence is 15 residues long. V shed 6 bases and J 0 bases; nucleotides not matched to a gene: 2. The V gene's germline CDR1 is SEHNR and CDR2 FQNEAQ (reference sequence). The CDR3 loop reads CASSGDSSYNSPLHF. The CDR3 bases are TGTGCCAGCAGTGGGGACAGCTCCTATAATTCACCCCTCCACTTT.

The chain has TRBV7-2 and TRBJ1-1; the D gene is possibly TRBD1 (6 bases). Per germline, CDR1 SGHTA and CDR2 FQGNSA. The CDR3 loop spans 13 amino acids. Trimming took 0 bases from V and 12 from J, leaving 14 bases between them. CDR3 in DNA: TGTGCCAGCAGCTTAGCCACCGGGACACGTTCTTTCTTT. Amino acids: CASSLATGTRSFF.

This clonotype was seen only a few times. The chain links TRBV6-2 or TRBV6-3 to TRBJ2-5; a weak D match, TRBD1 (6 bases). Trimming took off 0 bases at V and 4 bases at J, with 12 bases between the two ends. This CDR3 comprises 15 residues. CDR1 and CDR2 (germline): MNHEY, SVGEGT. The CDR3 reads CASSYSKQGLETQYF. The CDR3, as DNA: TGTGCCAGCAGTTACTCGAAACAGGGATTAGAGACCCAGTACTTC.